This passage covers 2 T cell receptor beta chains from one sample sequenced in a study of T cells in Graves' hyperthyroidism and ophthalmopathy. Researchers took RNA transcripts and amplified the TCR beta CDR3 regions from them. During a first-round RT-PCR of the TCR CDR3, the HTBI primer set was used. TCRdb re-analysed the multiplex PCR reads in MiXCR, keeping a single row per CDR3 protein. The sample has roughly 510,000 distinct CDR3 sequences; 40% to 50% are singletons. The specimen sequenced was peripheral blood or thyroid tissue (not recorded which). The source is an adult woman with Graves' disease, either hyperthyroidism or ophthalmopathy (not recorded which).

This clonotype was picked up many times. The CDR3 DNA is TGCAGCGTTGACGGGAACACCGGGGAGCTGTTTTTT. Protein: CSVDGNTGELFF. J is TRBJ2-2 and V is TRBV29-1; D gene ambiguous. Germline CDR1 SQVTM, CDR2 ANQGSEA. CDR3 length: 12 amino acids. Trimming removed 3 bases from V and 1 base from J, with 3 bases in between.

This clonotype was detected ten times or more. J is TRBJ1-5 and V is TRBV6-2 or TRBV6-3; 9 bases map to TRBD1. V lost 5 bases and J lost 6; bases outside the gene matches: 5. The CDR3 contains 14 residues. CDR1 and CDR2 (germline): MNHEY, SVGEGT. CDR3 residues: CASSPTGGSQPQHF. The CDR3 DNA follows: TGTGCCAGCAGTCCCACAGGGGGCAGTCAGCCCCAGCATTTT.